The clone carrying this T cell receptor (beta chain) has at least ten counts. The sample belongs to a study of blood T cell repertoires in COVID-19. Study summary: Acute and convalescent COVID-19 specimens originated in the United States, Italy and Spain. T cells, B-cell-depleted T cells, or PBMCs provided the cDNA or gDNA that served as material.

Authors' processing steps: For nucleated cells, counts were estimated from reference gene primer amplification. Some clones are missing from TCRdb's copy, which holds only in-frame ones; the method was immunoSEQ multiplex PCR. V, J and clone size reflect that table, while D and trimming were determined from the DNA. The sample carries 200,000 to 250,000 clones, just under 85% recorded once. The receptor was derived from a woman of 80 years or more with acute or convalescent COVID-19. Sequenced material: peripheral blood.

Written as DNA, the CDR3 is TGCGCCAGCAGCCAAGGAACAGGGGGCCCGTACACCGGGGAGCTGTTTTTT. It translates to CASSQGTGGPYTGELFF. The chain carries TRBV4-1 and TRBJ2-2; 9 bases agree with TRBD1. Germline CDR1 reads MGHRA; CDR2 reads YSYEKL. This CDR3 contains 17 residues. The V segment lost 1 base and the J segment 3 bases; nucleotides outside the gene matches: 6.